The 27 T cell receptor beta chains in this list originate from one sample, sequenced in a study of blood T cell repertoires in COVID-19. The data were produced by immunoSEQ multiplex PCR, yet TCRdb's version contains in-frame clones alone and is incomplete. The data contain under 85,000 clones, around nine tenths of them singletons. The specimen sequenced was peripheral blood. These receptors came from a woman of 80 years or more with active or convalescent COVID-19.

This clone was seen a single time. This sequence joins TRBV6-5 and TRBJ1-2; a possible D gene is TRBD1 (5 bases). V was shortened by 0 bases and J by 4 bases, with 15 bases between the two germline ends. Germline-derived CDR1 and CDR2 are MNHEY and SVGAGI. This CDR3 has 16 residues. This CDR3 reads CASSYSLLAGLYGYTF. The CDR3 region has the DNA TGTGCCAGCAGTTACTCCCTTTTAGCAGGGCTCTATGGCTACACCTTC.

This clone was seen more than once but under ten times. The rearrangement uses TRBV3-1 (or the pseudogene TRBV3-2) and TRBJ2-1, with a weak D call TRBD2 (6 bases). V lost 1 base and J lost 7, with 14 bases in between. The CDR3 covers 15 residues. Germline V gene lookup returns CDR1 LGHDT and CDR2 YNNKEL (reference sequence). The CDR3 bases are TGTGCCAGCAGCCAAGGGGCGGGACTCCAGAATGAGCAGTTCTTC. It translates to CASSQGAGLQNEQFF.

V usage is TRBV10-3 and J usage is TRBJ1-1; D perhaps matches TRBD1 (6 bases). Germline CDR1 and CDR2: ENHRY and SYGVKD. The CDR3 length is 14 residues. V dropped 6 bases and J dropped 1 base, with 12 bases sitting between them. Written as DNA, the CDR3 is TGTGCCATCAGGGGGCGGACAGAGAACACTGAAGCTTTCTTT. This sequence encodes CAIRGRTENTEAFF.

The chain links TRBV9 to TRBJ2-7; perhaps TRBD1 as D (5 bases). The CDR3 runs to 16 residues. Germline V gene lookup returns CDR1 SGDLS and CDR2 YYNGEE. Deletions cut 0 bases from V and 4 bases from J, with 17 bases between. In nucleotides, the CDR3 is TGTGCCAGCAGCGTAGTCCAGCAGGGATCACTTTACGAGCAGTACTTC. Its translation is CASSVVQQGSLYEQYF. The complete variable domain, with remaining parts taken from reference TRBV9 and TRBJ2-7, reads DSGVTQTPKHLITATGQRVTLRCSPRSGDLSVYWYQQSLDQGLQFLIQYYNGEERAKGNILERFSAQQFPDLHSELNLSSLELGDSALYFCASSVVQQGSLYEQYFGPGTRLTVT.

CDR3 nucleotide sequence: TGTGCCAGCAGTGAACAAAGCTCTGGGGCCAACGTCCTGACTTTC. Its translation: CASSEQSSGANVLTF. This chain joins TRBV6-4 and TRBJ2-6; D gene ambiguous. In germline, CDR1 is MRHNA, CDR2 SNTAGT. V dropped 3 bases and J dropped 0 bases, with 6 bases sitting between them. This CDR3 spans 15 amino acids.

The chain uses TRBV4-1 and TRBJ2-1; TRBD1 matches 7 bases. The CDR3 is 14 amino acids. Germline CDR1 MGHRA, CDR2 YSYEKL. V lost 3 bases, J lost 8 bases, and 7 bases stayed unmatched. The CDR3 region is CASSHQQGYDEQFF. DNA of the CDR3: TGCGCCAGCAGCCACCAACAGGGGTACGATGAGCAGTTCTTC.

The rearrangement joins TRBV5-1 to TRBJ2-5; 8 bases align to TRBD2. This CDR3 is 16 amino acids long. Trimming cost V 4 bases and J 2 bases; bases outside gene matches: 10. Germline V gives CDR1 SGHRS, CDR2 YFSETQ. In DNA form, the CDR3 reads TGCGCCAGCAGCAAGGGCGGGGGGCCCGCTCAAGAGACCCAGTACTTC. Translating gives CASSKGGGPAQETQYF. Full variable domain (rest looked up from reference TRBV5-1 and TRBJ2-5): KAGVTQTPRYLIKTRGQQVTLSCSPISGHRSVSWYQQTPGQGLQFLFEYFSETQRNKGNFPGRFSGRQFSNSRSEMNVSTLELGDSALYLCASSKGGGPAQETQYFGPGTRLLVL.

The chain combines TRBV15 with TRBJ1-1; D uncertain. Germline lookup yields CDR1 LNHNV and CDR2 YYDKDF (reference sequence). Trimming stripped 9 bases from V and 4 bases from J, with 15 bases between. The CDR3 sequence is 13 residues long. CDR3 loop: CATTIGRGTEAFF. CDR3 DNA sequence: TGTGCCACGACTATAGGAAGAGGCACTGAAGCTTTCTTT. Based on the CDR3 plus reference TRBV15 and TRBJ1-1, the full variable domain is DAMVIQNPRYQVTQFGKPVTLSCSQTLNHNVMYWYQQKSSQAPKLLFHYYDKDFNNEADTPDNFQSRRPNTSFCFLDIRSPGLGDTAMYLCATTIGRGTEAFFGQGTRLTVV.

The CDR3 spells CASSPTEGEGNYGYTF. The CDR3 DNA is TGTGCCAGCAGTCCAACCGAGGGGGAAGGCAACTATGGCTACACCTTC. The chain joins TRBV6-2 or TRBV6-3 to TRBJ1-2; the D gene is possibly TRBD1 (6 bases). V was pared by 5 bases and J by 2 bases, with 18 bases between. The CDR3 spans 16 residues. Per the germline V gene, CDR1 is MNHEY and CDR2 is SVGEGT.

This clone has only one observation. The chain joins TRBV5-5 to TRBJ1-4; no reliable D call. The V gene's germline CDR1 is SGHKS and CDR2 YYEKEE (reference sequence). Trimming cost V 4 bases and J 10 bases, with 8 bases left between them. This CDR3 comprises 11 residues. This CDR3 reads CASSQEGKLFF. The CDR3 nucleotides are TGTGCCAGCAGCCAAGAGGGAAAACTGTTTTTT.

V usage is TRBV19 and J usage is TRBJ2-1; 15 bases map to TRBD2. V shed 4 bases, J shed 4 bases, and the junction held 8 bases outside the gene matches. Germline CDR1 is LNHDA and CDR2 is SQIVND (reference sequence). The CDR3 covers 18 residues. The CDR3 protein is CASSTPGLAGGPYNEQFF. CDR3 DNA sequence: TGTGCCAGTAGTACCCCGGGACTAGCGGGGGGCCCATACAATGAGCAGTTCTTC.

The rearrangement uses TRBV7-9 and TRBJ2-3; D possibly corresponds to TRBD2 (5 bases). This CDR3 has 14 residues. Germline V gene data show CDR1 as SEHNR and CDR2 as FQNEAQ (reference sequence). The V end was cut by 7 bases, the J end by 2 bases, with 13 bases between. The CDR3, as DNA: TGTGCCAGCAACCTGGACTTGTTCACAGATACGCAGTATTTT. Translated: CASNLDLFTDTQYF.

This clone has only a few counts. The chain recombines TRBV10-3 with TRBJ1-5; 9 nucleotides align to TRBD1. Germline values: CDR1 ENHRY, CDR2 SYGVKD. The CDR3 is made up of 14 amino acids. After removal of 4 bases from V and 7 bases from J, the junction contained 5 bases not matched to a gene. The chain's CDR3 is CAISARTGEQPQHF. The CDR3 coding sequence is TGTGCCATCAGTGCGCGGACAGGGGAACAGCCCCAGCATTTT.

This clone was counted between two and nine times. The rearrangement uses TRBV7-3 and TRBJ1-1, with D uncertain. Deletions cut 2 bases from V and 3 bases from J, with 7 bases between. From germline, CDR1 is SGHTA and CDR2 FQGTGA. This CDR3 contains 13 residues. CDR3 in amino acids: CASSLASDTEAFF. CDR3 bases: TGTGCCAGCAGCTTAGCCAGCGACACTGAAGCTTTCTTT.

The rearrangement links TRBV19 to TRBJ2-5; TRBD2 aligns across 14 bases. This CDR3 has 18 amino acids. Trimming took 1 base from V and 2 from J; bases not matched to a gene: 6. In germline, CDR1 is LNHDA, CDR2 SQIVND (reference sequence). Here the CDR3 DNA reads TGTGCCAGTAGTATAGTAGGGACTAGCGGGAGTGGGCAAGAGACCCAGTACTTC. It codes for CASSIVGTSGSGQETQYF.

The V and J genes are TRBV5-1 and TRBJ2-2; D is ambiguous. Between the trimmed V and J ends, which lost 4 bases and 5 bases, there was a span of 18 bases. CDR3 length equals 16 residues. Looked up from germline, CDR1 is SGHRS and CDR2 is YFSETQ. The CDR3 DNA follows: TGCGCCAGCAGCGAATTAGTAGGTTCCGGGACCGGGGAGCTGTTTTTT. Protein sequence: CASSELVGSGTGELFF.

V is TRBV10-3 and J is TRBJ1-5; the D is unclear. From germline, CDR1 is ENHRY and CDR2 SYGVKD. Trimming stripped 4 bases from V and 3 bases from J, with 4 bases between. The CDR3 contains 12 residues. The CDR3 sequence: CAISVNNQPQHF. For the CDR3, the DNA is TGTGCCATCAGTGTAAACAATCAGCCCCAGCATTTT.

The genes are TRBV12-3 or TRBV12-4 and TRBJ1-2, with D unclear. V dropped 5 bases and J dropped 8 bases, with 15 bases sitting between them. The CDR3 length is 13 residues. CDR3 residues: CASSEFGGIGYTF. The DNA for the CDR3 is TGTGCCAGCAGTGAGTTCGGTGGTATCGGCTACACCTTC.

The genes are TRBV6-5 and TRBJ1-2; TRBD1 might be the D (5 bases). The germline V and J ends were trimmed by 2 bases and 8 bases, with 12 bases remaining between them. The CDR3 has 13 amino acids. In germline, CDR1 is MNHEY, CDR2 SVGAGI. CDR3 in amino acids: CASSYGPGQGYTF. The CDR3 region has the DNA TGTGCCAGCAGTTACGGGCCAGGGCAAGGCTACACCTTC.

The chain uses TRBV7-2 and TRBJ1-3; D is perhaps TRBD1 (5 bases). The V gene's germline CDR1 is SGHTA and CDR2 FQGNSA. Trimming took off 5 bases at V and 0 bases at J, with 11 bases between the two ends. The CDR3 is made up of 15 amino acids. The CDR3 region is CASSRDSSSGNTIYF. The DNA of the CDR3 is TGTGCCAGCAGCCGGGACTCCAGCTCTGGAAACACCATATATTTT.

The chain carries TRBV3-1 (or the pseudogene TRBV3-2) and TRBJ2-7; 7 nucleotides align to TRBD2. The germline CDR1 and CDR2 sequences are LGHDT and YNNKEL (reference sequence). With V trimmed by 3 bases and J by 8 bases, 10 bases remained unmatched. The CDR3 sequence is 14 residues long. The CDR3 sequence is CASSQTGTTTKQYF. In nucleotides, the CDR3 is TGTGCCAGCAGCCAGACCGGGACTACTACAAAGCAGTACTTC.

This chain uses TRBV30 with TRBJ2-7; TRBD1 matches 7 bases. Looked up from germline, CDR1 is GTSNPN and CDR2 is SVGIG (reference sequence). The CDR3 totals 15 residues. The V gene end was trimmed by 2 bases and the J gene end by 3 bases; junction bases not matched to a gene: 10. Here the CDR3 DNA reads TGTGCCTGGAGTACGCGTACAGGGGTAAGCTACGAGCAGTACTTC. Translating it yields CAWSTRTGVSYEQYF.

The CDR3 sequence is CASSPQQGRGTEAFF. Written as DNA, the CDR3 is TGTGCCAGCAGTCCTCAACAGGGCCGCGGCACTGAAGCTTTCTTT. The rearrangement links TRBV28 to TRBJ1-1; possibly TRBD1 for D (6 bases). V lost 5 bases, J lost 4 bases, and 17 bases lay in between. Germline values: CDR1 MDHEN, CDR2 SYDVKM. The CDR3 is 15 residues long. Drawing the rest from reference TRBV28 and TRBJ1-1, the complete variable domain is DVKVTQSSRYLVKRTGEKVFLECVQDMDHENMFWYRQDPGLGLRLIYFSYDVKMKEKGDIPEGYSVSREKKERFSLILESASTNQTSMYLCASSPQQGRGTEAFFGQGTRLTVV.

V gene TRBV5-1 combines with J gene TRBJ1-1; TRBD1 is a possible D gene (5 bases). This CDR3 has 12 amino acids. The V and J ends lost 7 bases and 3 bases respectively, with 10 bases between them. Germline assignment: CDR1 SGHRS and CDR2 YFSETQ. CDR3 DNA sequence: TGCGCCAGCGGCGACAGACACACTGAAGCTTTCTTT. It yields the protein CASGDRHTEAFF.

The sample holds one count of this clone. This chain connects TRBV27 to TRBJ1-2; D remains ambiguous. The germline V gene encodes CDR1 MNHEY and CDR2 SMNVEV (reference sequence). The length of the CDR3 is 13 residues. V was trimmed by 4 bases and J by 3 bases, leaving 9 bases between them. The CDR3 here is CASSSTFDYGYTF. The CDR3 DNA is TGTGCCAGCAGTTCAACATTCGACTATGGCTACACCTTC.

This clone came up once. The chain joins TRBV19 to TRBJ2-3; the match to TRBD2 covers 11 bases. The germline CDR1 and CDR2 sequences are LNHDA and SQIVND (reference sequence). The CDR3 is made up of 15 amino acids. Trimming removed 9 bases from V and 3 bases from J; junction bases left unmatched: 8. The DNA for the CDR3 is TGTGCCAGCCAACGAATAGCGGGGGGGACAGATACGCAGTATTTT. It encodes CASQRIAGGTDTQYF.

CDR3 nucleotides: TGTGCCAGCAGCTTGGCACCGACAGGGGGCGGATATGGCTACACCTTC. This sequence encodes CASSLAPTGGGYGYTF. J is TRBJ1-2 and V is TRBV5-6, with 10 positions matching TRBD1. The CDR3 covers 16 residues. V shed 0 bases, J shed 5 bases, and the junction held 7 bases outside the gene matches. The germline V gene has CDR1 SGHDT and CDR2 YYEEEE.